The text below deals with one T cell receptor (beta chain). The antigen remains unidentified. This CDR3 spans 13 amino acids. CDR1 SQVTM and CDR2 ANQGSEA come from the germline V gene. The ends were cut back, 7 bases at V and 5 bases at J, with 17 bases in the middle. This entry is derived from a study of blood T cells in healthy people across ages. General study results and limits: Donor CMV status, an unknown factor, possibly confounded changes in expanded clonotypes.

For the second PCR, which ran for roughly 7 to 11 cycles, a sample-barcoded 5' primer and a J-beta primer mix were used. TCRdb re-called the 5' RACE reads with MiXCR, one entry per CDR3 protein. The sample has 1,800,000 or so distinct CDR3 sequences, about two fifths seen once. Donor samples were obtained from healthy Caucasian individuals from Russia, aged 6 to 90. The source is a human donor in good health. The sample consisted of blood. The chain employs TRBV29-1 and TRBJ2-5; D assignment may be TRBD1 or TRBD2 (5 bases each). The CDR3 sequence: CSANRDPGETQYF. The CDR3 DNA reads TGCAGCGCCAACCGGGACCCCGGGGAGACCCAGTACTTC.